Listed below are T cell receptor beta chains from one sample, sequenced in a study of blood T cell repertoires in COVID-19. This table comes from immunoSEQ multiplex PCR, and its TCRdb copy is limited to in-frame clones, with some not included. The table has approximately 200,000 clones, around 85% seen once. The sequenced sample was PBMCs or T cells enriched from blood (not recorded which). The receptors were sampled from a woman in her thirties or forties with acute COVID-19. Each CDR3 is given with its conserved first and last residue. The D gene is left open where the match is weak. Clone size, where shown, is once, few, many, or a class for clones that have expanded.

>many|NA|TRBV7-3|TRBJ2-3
CASSPQGTGTDTQYF
TGTGCCAGCAGCCCCCAGGGAACGGGCACAGATACGCAGTATTTT
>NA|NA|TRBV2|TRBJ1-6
CASTDGSSYNSPLHF
TGTGCCAGCACGGACGGGAGCTCCTATAATTCACCCCTCCACTTT
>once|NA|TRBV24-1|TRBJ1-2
CATSDPTTTNGYTF
TGTGCCACCAGTGACCCAACTACAACGAATGGCTACACCTTC
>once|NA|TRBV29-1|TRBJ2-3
CSGTLRNTDTQYF
TGCAGCGGAACCCTGAGAAACACAGATACGCAGTATTTT
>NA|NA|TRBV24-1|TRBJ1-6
CATSVQGAVAYNSPLHF
TGTGCCACCAGTGTCCAGGGTGCGGTGGCCTATAATTCACCCCTCCACTTT
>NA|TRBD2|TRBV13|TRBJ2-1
CASSLGLGGLAGSSYNEQFF
TGTGCCAGCAGCTTAGGCCTGGGGGGGCTAGCGGGAAGCTCCTACAATGAGCAGTTCTTC
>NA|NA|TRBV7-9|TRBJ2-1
CASSLAHLYEQFF
TGTGCCAGCAGCTTAGCCCATTTGTATGAGCAGTTCTTC
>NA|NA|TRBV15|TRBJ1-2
CATSRGGGARGYTF
TGTGCCACCAGCAGAGGGGGAGGGGCGAGGGGCTACACCTTC
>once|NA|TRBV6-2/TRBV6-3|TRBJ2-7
CASSYVPGAVYEQYF
TGTGCCAGCAGTTACGTCCCGGGAGCAGTATACGAGCAGTACTTC
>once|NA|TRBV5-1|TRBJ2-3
CASSLQGSTDTQYF
TGCGCCAGCAGCTTACAGGGTTCCACAGATACGCAGTATTTT
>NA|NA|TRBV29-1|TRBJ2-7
CSVGLVEGEQYF
TGCAGCGTTGGCCTCGTTGAGGGCGAGCAGTACTTC
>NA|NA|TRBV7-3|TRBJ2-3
CASSLMTGSTDTQYF
TGTGCCAGCAGCTTAATGACCGGGAGCACAGATACGCAGTATTTT
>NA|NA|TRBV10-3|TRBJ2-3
CAISESRGTDTQYF
TGTGCCATCAGTGAGTCCCGGGGCACAGATACGCAGTATTTT
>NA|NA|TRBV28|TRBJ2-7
CASSLWDGAREQYF
TGTGCCAGCAGTTTATGGGATGGGGCACGCGAGCAGTACTTC
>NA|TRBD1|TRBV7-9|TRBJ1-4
CASSLRTGTTEKLFF
TGTGCCAGCAGCTTAAGGACAGGGACTACTGAAAAACTGTTTTTT
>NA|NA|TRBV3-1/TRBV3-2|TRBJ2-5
CASRDSSETQYF
TGTGCCAGCAGGGACAGTTCGGAGACCCAGTACTTC
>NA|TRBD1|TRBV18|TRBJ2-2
CASSPGQANTGELFF
TGTGCCAGCTCACCGGGACAGGCTAACACCGGGGAGCTGTTTTTT
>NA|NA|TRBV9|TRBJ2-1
CASSVAPGSSYNEQFF
TGTGCCAGCAGCGTAGCCCCGGGGAGCTCCTACAATGAGCAGTTCTTC
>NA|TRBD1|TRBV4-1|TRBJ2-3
CASSQAFNRGGTDTQYF
TGCGCCAGCAGCCAAGCGTTTAACAGGGGCGGCACAGATACGCAGTATTTT
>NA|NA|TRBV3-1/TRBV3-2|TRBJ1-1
CASAGRGVTEAFF
TGTGCCAGCGCCGGGAGGGGCGTCACTGAAGCTTTCTTT
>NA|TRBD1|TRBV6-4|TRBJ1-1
CASSRRQGLNTEAFF
TGTGCCAGCAGCCGCAGACAGGGGTTGAACACTGAAGCTTTCTTT
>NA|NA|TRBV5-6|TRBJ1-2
CASGQGGDGYTF
TGTGCCAGCGGGCAGGGAGGGGATGGCTACACCTTC
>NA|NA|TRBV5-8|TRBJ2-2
CASSAIRVGDTGELFF
TGTGCCAGCAGCGCCATCAGGGTAGGCGACACCGGGGAGCTGTTTTTT
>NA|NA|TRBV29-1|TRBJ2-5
CSVTGPPSPETQYF
TGCAGCGTCACAGGTCCTCCAAGCCCGGAGACCCAGTACTTC
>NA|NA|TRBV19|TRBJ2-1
CASNLPGLGYNEQFF
TGTGCCAGTAACCTTCCGGGACTGGGCTACAATGAGCAGTTCTTC
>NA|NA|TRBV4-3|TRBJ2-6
CASSQVQAGANVLTF
TGCGCCAGCAGCCAAGTCCAGGCGGGGGCCAACGTCCTGACTTTC
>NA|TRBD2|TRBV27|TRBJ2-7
CASTKLASRGEQYF
TGTGCCAGCACCAAACTAGCGTCCCGAGGGGAGCAGTACTTC
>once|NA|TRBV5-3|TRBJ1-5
CARSLRLDSNQPQHF
TGTGCCAGAAGCTTGAGGCTGGACTCCAATCAGCCCCAGCATTTT
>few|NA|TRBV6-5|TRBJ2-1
CASPSHNEQFF
TGTGCCAGTCCCTCCCACAATGAGCAGTTCTTC
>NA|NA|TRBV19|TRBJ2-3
CASSPGTDTQYF
TGTGCCTCCTCCCCGGGCACAGATACGCAGTATTTT
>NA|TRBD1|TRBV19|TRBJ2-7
CASSSLRGNGYEQYF
TGTGCCAGTAGTTCCCTCAGGGGGAACGGCTACGAGCAGTACTTC
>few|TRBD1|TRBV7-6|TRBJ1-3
CASSSDRGTRGNTIYF
TGTGCCAGCAGCTCAGACAGGGGGACCAGAGGAAACACCATATATTTT
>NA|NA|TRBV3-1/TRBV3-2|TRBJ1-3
CASSQGTAGNTIYF
TGTGCCAGCAGCCAAGGGACAGCTGGAAACACCATATATTTT
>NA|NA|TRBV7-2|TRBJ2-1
CASSISGTSYNEQFF
TGTGCCAGCAGCATTTCAGGAACCTCCTACAATGAGCAGTTCTTC
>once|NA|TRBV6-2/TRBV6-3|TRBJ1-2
CASSPRGFGGYTF
TGTGCCAGCAGTCCCCGGGGTTTCGGTGGCTACACCTTC
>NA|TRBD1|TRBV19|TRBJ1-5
CAGSRGLGNQPQHF
TGTGCCGGCTCCAGGGGGCTTGGCAATCAGCCCCAGCATTTT
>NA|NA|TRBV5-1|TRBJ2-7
CASSLESAGSSREQYF
TGCGCCAGCAGCTTGGAGTCGGCGGGGTCGAGTCGGGAGCAGTACTTC
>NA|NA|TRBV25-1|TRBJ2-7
CASSPRGAIYEQYF
TGTGCCAGCAGTCCCAGGGGCGCGATCTACGAGCAGTACTTC
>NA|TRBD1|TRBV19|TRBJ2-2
CASSTPLGTGNTGELFF
TGTGCCAGTAGCACCCCGTTGGGGACAGGGAACACCGGGGAGCTGTTTTTT
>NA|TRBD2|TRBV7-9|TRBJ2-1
CASSLGQRGNEQFF
TGTGCCAGCAGCTTAGGCCAGCGGGGCAATGAGCAGTTCTTC
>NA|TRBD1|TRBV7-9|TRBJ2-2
CASSDRQGRNTGELFF
TGTGCCAGCAGCGACAGACAGGGGAGGAACACCGGGGAGCTGTTTTTT
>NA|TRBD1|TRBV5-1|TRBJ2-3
CASSWGQGGTDTQYF
TGCGCCAGCAGCTGGGGACAGGGAGGGACAGATACGCAGTATTTT
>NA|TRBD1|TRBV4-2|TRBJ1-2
CASRLTGGYGYTF
TGTGCCAGCAGGTTAACAGGGGGCTATGGCTACACCTTC